One and the same sample provided the 18 T cell receptor beta chains below, sequenced in a study of blood T cell repertoires in COVID-19. Assay used: immunoSEQ multiplex PCR; TCRdb lists only in-frame clones, some missing. The data show more than 70,000 clones, 80% to 85% seen once. Sequences were obtained from peripheral blood. All receptors come from a human donor in a cohort sampled during active COVID-19.

This chain joins TRBV2 and TRBJ1-2, with 11 nucleotides matching TRBD1. CDR3 length: 14 residues. J was trimmed by 6 bases and V by 7 bases; bases with no gene match: 7. CDR1 and CDR2 from the germline V gene are SNHLY and FYNNEI. The CDR3 DNA reads as TGTGCCAGCATCCAGGGGGGACAGGGGGATGGCTACACCTTC. Its translation is CASIQGGQGDGYTF.

The gene calls are TRBV4-2 and TRBJ1-5; D remains unclear. The germline V and J ends were trimmed by 5 bases and 4 bases, with 15 bases remaining between them. Germline values: CDR1 LGHNA, CDR2 YNFKEQ. This CDR3 has 15 residues. The CDR3 sequence: CASSYGGQANQPQHF. CDR3 in DNA: TGTGCCAGCAGCTATGGAGGGCAGGCGAATCAGCCCCAGCATTTT.

This clone was detected only a few times. The V call is TRBV9, the J call TRBJ2-3; D is undetermined. Trimming shortened V by 0 bases and J by 2 bases, and 10 bases separated the two germline ends. This CDR3 contains 15 residues. CDR1 is SGDLS and CDR2 is YYNGEE in the germline V gene. The CDR3 is CASSVDSLPTDTQYF. CDR3 DNA sequence: TGTGCCAGCAGCGTAGACAGCCTGCCCACAGATACGCAGTATTTT.

This clone occurred a few times. This chain joins TRBV9 and TRBJ1-2, with 7 bases aligning to TRBD1. Germline-derived CDR1 and CDR2 are SGDLS and YYNGEE. The junction had 11 bases not matched to a gene; V was cut back by 4 bases and J by 5 bases. There are 15 residues in the CDR3. DNA of the CDR3: TGTGCCAGCAGCTCCCTGACAGGGCTAGGGTATGGCTACACCTTC. Translating it yields CASSSLTGLGYGYTF.

This chain connects TRBV28 to TRBJ2-7, with D perhaps matching TRBD1 (5 bases). With 5 bases removed from V and 7 bases from J, the gap between germline ends came to 18 bases. Germline V gives CDR1 MDHEN, CDR2 SYDVKM. The CDR3 covers 14 residues. The CDR3 protein is CASSAHQGLLEQYF. For the CDR3, the DNA is TGTGCCAGCAGTGCGCATCAGGGCCTGCTGGAGCAGTACTTC.

This clone has a handful of counts. The rearrangement uses TRBV5-4 and TRBJ1-4, with 10 bases that match TRBD1. Germline lookup yields CDR1 SGHNT and CDR2 YYREEE (reference sequence). The V segment lost 0 bases and the J segment 8 bases; nucleotides outside the gene matches: 1. The CDR3 length is 14 residues. In DNA form, the CDR3 reads TGTGCCAGCAGCTTGGGGGACAGGGGAGAAAAACTGTTTTTT. Translating it yields CASSLGDRGEKLFF.

The chain joins TRBV5-4 to TRBJ1-2; 7 bases are a match to TRBD1. Germline loops: CDR1 SGHNT, CDR2 YYREEE (reference sequence). The V segment lost 3 bases and the J segment 4 bases; nucleotides outside the gene matches: 3. This CDR3 has 13 residues. For the CDR3, the DNA is TGTGCCAGCAGCTGGGGGGACAGCTATGGCTACACCTTC. This encodes CASSWGDSYGYTF. Filled out from reference TRBV5-4 and TRBJ1-2, the complete variable domain reads ETGVTQSPTHLIKTRGQQVTLRCSSQSGHNTVSWYQQALGQGPQFIFQYYREEENGRGNFPPRFSGLQFPNYSSELNVNALELDDSALYLCASSWGDSYGYTFGSGTRLTVV.

The chain links TRBV16 to TRBJ1-5; 7 nucleotides align to TRBD1. V gave up 4 bases and J gave up 3 bases; unmatched junction bases: 3. The CDR3 is 14 residues long. The germline V gene encodes CDR1 KGHSY and CDR2 FQNENV. The CDR3 DNA sequence: TGTGCCAGCAGCCGGACAGGCCTCAATCAGCCCCAGCATTTT. Encoded protein: CASSRTGLNQPQHF.

V usage is TRBV4-1 and J usage is TRBJ2-1, with a possible D match to TRBD1 (5 bases). Germline V CDR1 and CDR2: MGHRA, YSYEKL. The V end lost 5 bases, the J end lost 5 bases, and 16 bases lay between the germline ends. The CDR3 loop spans 15 amino acids. CDR3 sequence (DNA): TGCGCCAGCAGCTTTCTTGACGACAGTCACAATGAGCAGTTCTTC. It is translated as CASSFLDDSHNEQFF.

J is TRBJ1-1 and V is TRBV9; possibly TRBD1 for D (6 bases). Trimming removed 0 bases at V and 0 bases at J, with 9 bases between. Germline loops: CDR1 SGDLS, CDR2 YYNGEE. This CDR3 spans 15 amino acids. This chain's CDR3 is CASSVGDRLNTEAFF. The CDR3 bases are TGTGCCAGCAGCGTAGGAGACAGGCTGAACACTGAAGCTTTCTTT.

V and J are TRBV3-1 (or the pseudogene TRBV3-2) and TRBJ2-3; unclear D gene. Per the germline V gene, CDR1 is LGHDT and CDR2 is YNNKEL (reference sequence). The CDR3 has 13 amino acids. V lost 0 bases and J lost 8, with 9 bases in between. CDR3: CASSQDYQFTQYF. The CDR3 DNA reads as TGTGCCAGCAGCCAAGACTATCAATTTACGCAGTATTTT.

The chain links TRBV6-6 to TRBJ2-2; a possible D gene is TRBD2 (6 bases). Germline V gene lookup returns CDR1 MNHNY and CDR2 SVGAGI (reference sequence). Between the trimmed V and J ends, which lost 2 bases and 1 base, there was a span of 8 bases. This CDR3 contains 15 residues. CDR3 nucleotides: TGTGCCAGCAGTTACCACGGGAGGAACACCGGGGAGCTGTTTTTT. This translates into CASSYHGRNTGELFF.

The V call is TRBV15, the J call TRBJ2-3; 13 positions match TRBD2. The length of the CDR3 is 21 residues. The V gene end was trimmed by 0 bases and the J gene end by 2 bases; junction bases not matched to a gene: 14. Per the germline V gene, CDR1 is LNHNV and CDR2 is YYDKDF (reference sequence). The CDR3 here is CATSRDRLAGGPSVPTDTQYF. As DNA, the CDR3 is TGTGCCACCAGCAGAGATCGACTAGCGGGGGGCCCTTCAGTTCCCACAGATACGCAGTATTTT.

The chain carries TRBV6-5 and TRBJ1-1, with D uncertain. The CDR3 extends over 14 amino acids. Deletions cut 6 bases from V and 4 bases from J, with 15 bases between. Looked up from germline, CDR1 is MNHEY and CDR2 is SVGAGI. The DNA of the CDR3 is TGTGCCAGCAGCACGGGAGGGATCAGCACTGAAGCTTTCTTT. Translation gives CASSTGGISTEAFF.

This rearrangement joins TRBV3-1 (or the pseudogene TRBV3-2) to TRBJ1-2; D is possibly TRBD1 (5 bases). CDR3 length equals 13 residues. The V gene lost 4 bases and the J gene lost 2 bases, with 8 bases spanning the gap. In germline, CDR1 is LGHDT, CDR2 YNNKEL (reference sequence). Here the CDR3 reads CASSPRQNYGYTF. CDR3 DNA: TGTGCCAGCAGCCCGCGACAGAACTATGGCTACACCTTC.

The gene calls are TRBV10-3 and TRBJ1-2; D possibly corresponds to TRBD1 (5 bases). Germline assignment: CDR1 ENHRY and CDR2 SYGVKD. This CDR3 is 13 amino acids long. V was clipped by 2 bases and J by 4 bases, with 8 bases between them. CDR3 region: CAISEGRGYGYTF. The DNA of the CDR3 is TGTGCCATCAGTGAGGGGAGGGGCTATGGCTACACCTTC.

The CDR3 loop reads CASSASGTGVNQPQHF. The CDR3 DNA sequence: TGTGCCAGCAGTGCCTCCGGGACAGGGGTCAATCAGCCCCAGCATTTT. The V gene is TRBV28, the J gene TRBJ1-5; 10 nucleotides align to TRBD1. The V gene end was trimmed by 5 bases and the J gene end by 3 bases; junction bases not matched to a gene: 7. The CDR3 loop spans 16 amino acids. CDR1 MDHEN and CDR2 SYDVKM come from the germline V gene.

This chain uses TRBV10-1 with TRBJ2-2; D perhaps matches TRBD1 (5 bases). CDR1 and CDR2 from the germline V gene are WNHNN and SYGVQD (reference sequence). The CDR3 runs 12 residues. V was trimmed by 8 bases and J by 5 bases, leaving 9 bases between them. The CDR3 sequence: CASVGDTGELFF. Here the CDR3 DNA reads TGCGCCAGCGTAGGGGATACCGGGGAGCTGTTTTTT.